This T cell receptor (beta chain) was documented in a study of blood T cells in healthy people across ages. For the study at large: The template switching approach captured approximately one barcoded beta molecule for every two T cells.

Whole-study results and caveats: Among T cells, TCR beta diversity per million cells dropped roughly linearly as age rose.

The CDR3 has 13 amino acids. Then a second PCR, running roughly 6 to 12 cycles, was carried out with a sample-barcoded 5' primer and a J-beta primer mix. MiXCR was run by TCRdb on the 5' RACE reads, yielding one entry per CDR3 protein. This table has about 1.4 million distinct CDR3 sequences, approximately 59% appearing once. Regarding this clonotype: Its specificity is unknown.

This chain uses TRBV12-3 or TRBV12-4 with TRBJ2-1; TRBD1 agrees at 7 bases. Judging by the DNA end, TRBJ2-7 fits better; the J call may be wrong. The sample was blood. The TCR sequence derives from a man between 18 and 35 years old in good health. For the CDR3, the DNA is TGTGCCAGCACTCTGACAGGGCGATACGAGCAGTACTTC. This codes for CASTLTGRYEQYF.